This T cell receptor beta chain was recovered during a study of neurological immune-mediated disorders. Overall study findings and caveats: Patients with HTLV-1-associated myelopathy showed the most TCR clonal expansion. Those with multiple sclerosis showed the least, falling below healthy controls. None of the features examined (clinical or MRI) was associated with the multiple sclerosis repertoire cluster.

This clonotype has at least ten counts. The antigen is undetermined. TCRdb used MiXCR to reprocess the 5' RACE reads, holding one entry per CDR3 protein. The sample lists 55,000 to 75,000 distinct CDR3 sequences, 2% to 2.5% seen once, with around 3% in the top ten. Unmatched junction bases numbered 5, after V lost 3 bases and J lost 2 bases. The length of the CDR3 is 14 residues. CDR1 DFQATT and CDR2 SNEGSKA come from the germline V gene (reference sequence). The chain combines TRBV20-1 with TRBJ2-3; 7 bases are a match to TRBD2. Sequenced sample: PBMCs. This sequence was found in a man aged 50 or older with multiple sclerosis. The CDR3 DNA follows: TGCAGTGCTAGGAGGCGGGGGTACACAGATACGCAGTATTTT. Amino acids: CSARRRGYTDTQYF.